Each of the 24 T cell receptor beta chains below was sequenced from the same sample in a study of prognosis after radiotherapy for stage I lung cancer. Amplification of the TCR beta CDR3 (from genomic DNA) was done by two-round multiplex PCR. Round-one PCR had primers specific to each TRBV and TRBJ gene. TCRdb re-called the multiplex PCR reads with MiXCR, one entry per CDR3 protein. The sample holds 31,000 or so distinct CDR3 sequences; roughly two fifths are singletons and the top ten take 15%. The source was PBMCs, collected before or after stereotactic body radiation therapy (not recorded which). The source of these receptors is a donor aged 50 or older with non-small cell lung cancer.

As to this clonotype: An end of the junction differs from the germline gene, which may be a read error. The chain is built from TRBV6-2 or TRBV6-3 and TRBJ2-1; 10 nucleotides match TRBD2. This CDR3 has 15 residues. Germline V gene lookup returns CDR1 MNHEY and CDR2 SVGEGT. This CDR3 reads CASSTSGISHNEQFF. The CDR3 DNA is TGTGCCAGCAGTACTAGCGGGATCTCCCACAATGAGCAGTTCTTC.

The chain couples TRBV12-3 or TRBV12-4 to TRBJ2-1; 13 bases agree with TRBD2. The CDR3 has 17 amino acids. Unmatched junction bases numbered 8, after V lost 4 bases and J lost 5 bases. The chain's CDR3 is CASSSPWTSGSNNEQFF. The CDR3 nucleotides are TGTGCCAGCAGTTCACCCTGGACTAGCGGGAGTAACAATGAGCAGTTCTTC.

In this sample, this clonotype turned up a few times. The CDR3 ends on some other residue instead of the conserved phenylalanine or tryptophan, so this is likely a read error. V gene TRBV6-1 combines with J gene TRBJ1-5; D not resolved. The germline V gene has CDR1 MNHNS and CDR2 SASEGT. This CDR3 contains 15 residues. The CDR3 reads CASSEQQYSNKPQHL. For the CDR3, the DNA is TGTGCCAGCAGTGAGCAGCAGTATAGCAATAAGCCCCAGCATTTG.

With respect to this clonotype: The junction shows a germline mismatch at one end, possibly a read error. This chain joins TRBV19 and TRBJ2-7; D not resolved. CDR3 length: 11 amino acids. The V gene's germline CDR1 is LNHDA and CDR2 SQIVND (reference sequence). The CDR3 region is CASSIGHEQYF. CDR3 bases: TGTGCCAGTAGTATTGGGCACGAACAGTACTTC.

Many counts were recorded for this clonotype. CDR3 residues: CASSERGPADSYEQYF. The CDR3 DNA is TGCGCCAGCAGCGAAAGGGGGCCAGCGGACTCCTACGAGCAGTACTTC. This chain joins TRBV5-1 and TRBJ2-7; 7 nucleotides line up with TRBD1. V trimming: 4 bases; J trimming: 0 bases; junction bases outside the gene matches: 10. Germline V lookup: CDR1 SGHRS, CDR2 YFSETQ. This CDR3 has 16 amino acids.

This clonotype appeared many times. The chain's CDR3 is CASSRGDLTGELFF. CDR3 bases: TGTGCCAGCAGTCGGGGGGACCTCACCGGGGAGCTGTTTTTT. This chain joins TRBV27 and TRBJ2-2; 7 bases are shared with TRBD2. V was pared by 5 bases and J by 4 bases, with 4 bases of the junction left unmatched. Per germline, CDR1 MNHEY and CDR2 SMNVEV (reference sequence). The CDR3 has 14 amino acids.

V gene TRBV6-2 or TRBV6-3 combines with J gene TRBJ2-7, with D hard to call. CDR3 length equals 15 residues. Trimming took off 4 bases at V and 5 bases at J, with 18 bases between the two ends. Looked up from germline, CDR1 is MNHEY and CDR2 is SVGEGT. CDR3 in amino acids: CASSSASRFSDEQYF. The CDR3 nucleotides are TGTGCCAGCAGTTCGGCTTCTAGGTTTTCGGACGAGCAGTACTTC.

This clonotype has at least ten counts. The V and J genes are TRBV12-3 or TRBV12-4 and TRBJ2-2; 7 nucleotides line up with TRBD1. The CDR3 sequence is 19 residues long. V lost 4 bases, J lost 2 bases, and 16 bases stayed unmatched. The CDR3 region is CASSSLYPTGEPNTGELFF. In nucleotides, the CDR3 is TGTGCCAGCAGTTCCCTCTACCCTACAGGGGAGCCAAACACCGGGGAGCTGTTTTTT.

This clonotype was counted at least ten times. The chain employs TRBV7-3 and TRBJ2-7; 8 bases line up with TRBD1. CDR1 SGHTA and CDR2 FQGTGA come from the germline V gene. V lost 2 bases to trimming and J lost 4 bases; unmatched junction nucleotides: 4. This CDR3 region has 14 residues. The CDR3 sequence: CASSLDRGAYEQYF. The CDR3 region has the DNA TGTGCCAGCAGCTTAGACAGGGGAGCGTACGAGCAGTACTTC.

J is TRBJ1-6 and V is TRBV6-1, with D unresolved. The V gene's germline CDR1 is MNHNS and CDR2 SASEGT. The CDR3 spans 16 residues. The ends were cut back, 6 bases at V and 6 bases at J, with 18 bases in the middle. This CDR3 reads CASRGTEAWGNSPLHF. The CDR3 coding sequence is TGTGCCAGCAGGGGCACCGAGGCATGGGGTAATTCACCCCTCCACTTT.

The gene calls are TRBV6-1 and TRBJ1-2; TRBD1 matches 10 bases. V lost 7 bases to trimming and J lost 4 bases; unmatched junction nucleotides: 18. The germline V gene encodes CDR1 MNHNS and CDR2 SASEGT. This CDR3 is built from 18 residues. The CDR3 sequence is CASTTRGATGGLPYGYTF. CDR3 coding DNA: TGTGCCAGCACCACCCGAGGGGCGACAGGGGGCCTCCCCTATGGCTACACCTTC.

The table lists this clonotype with many counts. The rearrangement uses TRBV29-1 and TRBJ2-1; 11 bases match TRBD1. The germline V gene has CDR1 SQVTM and CDR2 ANQGSEA. There are 15 residues in the CDR3. With 2 bases clipped from V and 4 bases from J, the junction kept 4 bases outside the gene matches. The CDR3 is CSVETGTGGYNEQFF. The CDR3 nucleotides are TGCAGCGTTGAAACCGGGACAGGGGGATACAATGAGCAGTTCTTC.

There are many counts of this clonotype. The gene calls are TRBV5-1 and TRBJ2-2; no definite D call. V lost 4 bases and J lost 1, with 5 bases in between. The CDR3 length is 13 residues. CDR1 and CDR2 from the germline V gene are SGHRS and YFSETQ. CDR3 sequence reads: CASSVGNTGELFF. The CDR3 region has the DNA TGCGCCAGCAGCGTAGGGAACACCGGGGAGCTGTTTTTT.

This clonotype was recorded at least ten times. V usage is TRBV28 and J usage is TRBJ2-7; 9 bases agree with TRBD2. This CDR3 has 13 residues. V was clipped by 6 bases and J by 7 bases; unmatched bases: 7. Looked up from germline, CDR1 is MDHEN and CDR2 is SYDVKM. DNA for the CDR3: TGTGCCAGCAGCTCGAGCGGGAGGAGTGAGCAGTACTTC. As protein: CASSSSGRSEQYF.

Ten or more counts support this clonotype. The chain links TRBV9 to TRBJ2-2; 13 positions agree with TRBD2. V dropped 4 bases and J dropped 6; count of bases not matched to a gene: 6. This CDR3 is built from 16 residues. Germline V gene sequence: CDR1 SGDLS, CDR2 YYNGEE. The CDR3 DNA reads as TGTGCCAGCAGCAATGGACTAGCGGGGGAAGCCGGGGAGCTGTTTTTT. Translation gives CASSNGLAGEAGELFF. Based on the CDR3 plus reference TRBV9 and TRBJ2-2, the full variable domain is DSGVTQTPKHLITATGQRVTLRCSPRSGDLSVYWYQQSLDQGLQFLIQYYNGEERAKGNILERFSAQQFPDLHSELNLSSLELGDSALYFCASSNGLAGEAGELFFGEGSRLTVL.

Worth noting for this clonotype: With a far larger clone one base away, a read error is the likely cause. The genes are TRBV6-1 and TRBJ1-3, with D maybe TRBD1 (5 bases). CDR1 and CDR2 (germline): MNHNS, SASEGT. The CDR3 consists of 11 residues. This chain's CDR3 is CTSSYRGTPDF. CDR3 sequence (DNA): TGTACCAGCAGTTACCGAGGGACGCCGGATTTT.

This clonotype came up many times. The chain carries TRBV12-5 and TRBJ2-5; 9 bases line up with TRBD2. Trimming at V came to 1 base and at J to 7 bases, leaving 10 bases not matched to a gene. This CDR3 is built from 16 residues. Germline V CDR1 and CDR2: LGHNT, FRNRAP. For the CDR3, the DNA is TGTGCTAGTGGTTTGGAAACGGGACTAGCAGGAGTGACCCAGTACTTC. This sequence encodes CASGLETGLAGVTQYF. Full variable domain (outside the CDR3, taken from reference TRBV12-5 and TRBJ2-5): DARVTQTPRHKVTEMGQEVTMRCQPILGHNTVFWYRQTMMQGLELLAYFRNRAPLDDSGMPKDRFSAEMPDATLATLKIQPSEPRDSAVYFCASGLETGLAGVTQYFGPGTRLLVL.

This clonotype was counted at least ten times. The rearrangement uses TRBV7-9 and TRBJ1-2; no firm D call. The length of the CDR3 is 12 residues. V lost 5 bases and J 2 bases, leaving 6 bases between the germline ends. Germline CDR1 and CDR2: SEHNR and FQNEAQ (reference sequence). CDR3 nucleotide sequence: TGTGCCAGCAGCCCAGACAACTATGGCTACACCTTC. Protein sequence: CASSPDNYGYTF.

Remarks on this clonotype: Only one base separates this from a far larger clonotype, so it likely reflects a read error. The chain is built from TRBV6-1 and TRBJ2-3; 7 bases match TRBD2. The germline CDR1 and CDR2 sequences are MNHNS and SASEGT. J lost 8 bases, V lost 3 bases, and 11 bases had no gene match. The CDR3 has 15 amino acids. The CDR3 sequence is CASSDSPSGKTTQYF. CDR3 nucleotide sequence: TGTGCCAGCAGTGACTCGCCTAGCGGAAAGACTACGCAGTATTTT.

This clonotype appeared many times. The chain combines TRBV20-1 with TRBJ1-5, with no clear D. The germline V and J ends were trimmed by 3 bases and 0 bases, with 15 bases remaining between them. CDR1 is DFQATT, CDR2 SNEGSKA, per germline (reference sequence). The CDR3 is 16 amino acids. The chain's CDR3 is CSASLPRPYSNQPQHF. The CDR3 DNA follows: TGCAGTGCTAGCTTACCCCGGCCCTATAGCAATCAGCCCCAGCATTTT.

This clonotype was observed many times. The CDR3 nucleotides are TGTGCCAGCAGCCAAGGGATCGCTGGGGCCAACGTCCTGACTTTC. Protein: CASSQGIAGANVLTF. The rearrangement uses TRBV14 and TRBJ2-6, with unresolved D. V gave up 1 base and J gave up 2 bases, with 6 bases separating them. CDR1 and CDR2 from the germline V gene are SGHDN and FVKESK. This CDR3 has 15 residues.

There are many counts of this clonotype. The rearrangement links TRBV4-1 to TRBJ1-1, with 7 bases aligning to TRBD1. CDR1 and CDR2 from the germline V gene are MGHRA and YSYEKL. This CDR3 comprises 13 residues. V lost 1 base and J lost 11; bases outside the gene matches: 7. CDR3 in DNA: TGCGCCAGCAGCCAAGCAGGGGGTGGAAAGGCTTTCTTT. Translated: CASSQAGGGKAFF.

At least ten counts were recorded for this clonotype. The chain is built from TRBV4-1 and TRBJ1-2; 7 positions agree with TRBD1. The CDR3 length is 16 residues. Germline V gives CDR1 MGHRA, CDR2 YSYEKL. J gave up 4 bases and V 2 bases, and 10 bases lay outside the gene matches. The CDR3 loop is CASSQPQGGQVYGYTF. CDR3 DNA: TGCGCCAGCAGCCAACCCCAAGGAGGACAGGTCTATGGCTACACCTTC.

The genes are TRBV27 and TRBJ1-5; possible D gene TRBD1, 5 bases. V dropped 5 bases and J dropped 7 bases, with 12 bases sitting between them. The CDR3 runs to 13 residues. In germline, CDR1 is MNHEY, CDR2 SMNVEV (reference sequence). The CDR3: CASSEQAMQPQHF. The CDR3 DNA follows: TGTGCCAGCAGTGAACAGGCAATGCAGCCCCAGCATTTT.